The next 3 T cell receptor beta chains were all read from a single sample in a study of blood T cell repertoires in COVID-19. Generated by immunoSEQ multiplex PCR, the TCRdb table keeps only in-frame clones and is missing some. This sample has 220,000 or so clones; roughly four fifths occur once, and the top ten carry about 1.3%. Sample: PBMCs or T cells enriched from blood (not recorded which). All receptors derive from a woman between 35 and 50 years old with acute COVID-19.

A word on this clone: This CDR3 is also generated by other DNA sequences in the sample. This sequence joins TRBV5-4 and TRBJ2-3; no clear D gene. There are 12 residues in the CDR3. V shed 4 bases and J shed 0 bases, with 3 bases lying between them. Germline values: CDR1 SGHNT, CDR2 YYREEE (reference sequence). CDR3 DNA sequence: TGTGCCAGCAGCCCGAGCACAGATACGCAGTATTTT. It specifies CASSPSTDTQYF.

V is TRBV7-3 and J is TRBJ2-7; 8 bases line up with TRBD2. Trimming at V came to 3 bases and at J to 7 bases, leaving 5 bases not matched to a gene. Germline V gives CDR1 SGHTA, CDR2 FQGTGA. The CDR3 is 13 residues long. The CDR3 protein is CASSFSGAGEQYF. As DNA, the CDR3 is TGTGCCAGCAGCTTTAGCGGGGCGGGGGAGCAGTACTTC.

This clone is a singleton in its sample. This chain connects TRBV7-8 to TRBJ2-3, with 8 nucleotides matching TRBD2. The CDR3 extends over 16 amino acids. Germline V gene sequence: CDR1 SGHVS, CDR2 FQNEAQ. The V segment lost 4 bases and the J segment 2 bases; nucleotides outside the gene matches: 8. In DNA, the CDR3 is TGTGCCAGCAGCTATTCAGCGGGGGCCACCACAGATACGCAGTATTTT. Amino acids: CASSYSAGATTDTQYF.